This T cell receptor beta chain was captured by sequencing in a study of patients and donors after allogeneic stem cell transplantation. This clonotype was seen more than once but under ten times. The V end lost 6 bases, the J end lost 4 bases, and 9 bases lay between the germline ends. The CDR3 totals 13 residues. Germline V gives CDR1 PRHDT, CDR2 FYEKMQ (reference sequence). TCRdb re-called the RT-PCR reads with MiXCR, one entry per CDR3 protein. The sample yields 900,000 to 1,000,000 distinct CDR3 sequences, more than 15% seen once. The genes are TRBV13 and TRBJ1-4; unclear D gene. Sequenced sample: blood, either unsorted or a sorted T cell fraction (not recorded which). The TCR comes from a human donor who was either an allogeneic HSCT recipient or a stem cell or donor lymphocyte infusion donor (not recorded which). It is not recorded whose cells these are; they may come from a transplant donor. CDR3 nucleotide sequence: TGTGCCAGCAGGGTCTGGATTAATGAAAAACTGTTTTTT. As protein: CASRVWINEKLFF.